This TCR beta chain originates from a study of cytomegalovirus exposure and HLA in healthy donors. Study context: In an early release, HLA-typed donors contributed 77 million or so unique TCR sequences.

The study, taken as a whole, reports: For most TCR beta V segments, an earlier analysis put the productive rate at about 87% or about 30% of the time.

Amplification used 60 Vbeta primers and 13 Jbeta primers. Repertoires were generated with immunoSEQ multiplex PCR, while TCRdb's copy carries only in-frame clones and drops some. The profile shows 150,000 to 200,000 clones, approximately 83% of them singletons. This CDR3 is built from 16 residues. V lost 6 bases, J lost 6 bases, and 12 bases stayed unmatched. Germline V gene data show CDR1 as MDHEN and CDR2 as SYDVKM. On this clone itself: Its specificity is not known.

This clonotype was sampled from a male donor in good health and CMV-seronegative. The V call is TRBV28, the J call TRBJ1-5, with 9 bases lining up with TRBD1. The sample comprised PBMCs. Here the CDR3 reads CASRHGTGGAGQPQHF. Written as DNA, the CDR3 is TGTGCCAGCAGGCACGGAACAGGGGGCGCAGGTCAGCCCCAGCATTTT.